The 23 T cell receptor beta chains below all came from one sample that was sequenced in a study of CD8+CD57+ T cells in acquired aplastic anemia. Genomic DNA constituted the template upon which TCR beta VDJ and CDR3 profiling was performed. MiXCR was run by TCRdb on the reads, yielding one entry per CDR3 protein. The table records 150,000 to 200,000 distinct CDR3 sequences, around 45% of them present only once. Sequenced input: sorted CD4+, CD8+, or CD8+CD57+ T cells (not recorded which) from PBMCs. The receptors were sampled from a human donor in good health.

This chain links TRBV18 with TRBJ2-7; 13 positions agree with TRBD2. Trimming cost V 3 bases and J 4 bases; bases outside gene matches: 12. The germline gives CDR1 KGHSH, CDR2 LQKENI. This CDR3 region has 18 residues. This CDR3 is CASSPPRTSGSLEYEQYF. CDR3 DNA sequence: TGTGCCAGCTCACCGCCGCGGACTAGCGGGAGTTTGGAATACGAGCAGTACTTC.

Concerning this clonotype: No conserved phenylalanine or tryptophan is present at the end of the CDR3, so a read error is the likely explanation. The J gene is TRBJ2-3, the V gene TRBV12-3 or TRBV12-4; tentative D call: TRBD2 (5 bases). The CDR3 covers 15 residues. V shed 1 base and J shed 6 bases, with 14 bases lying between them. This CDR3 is CASSLGLANTDTQYS. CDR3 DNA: TGTGCCAGCAGTTTAGGTCTAGCAAACACGGATACGCAGTATTCT.

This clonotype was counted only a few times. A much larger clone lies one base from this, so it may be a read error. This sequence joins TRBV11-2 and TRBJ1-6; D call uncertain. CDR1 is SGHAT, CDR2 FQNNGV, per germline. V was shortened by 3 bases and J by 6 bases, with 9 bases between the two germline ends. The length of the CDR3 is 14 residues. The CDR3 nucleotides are TGTGCCAGCAGCTTTGCCCGGGGTAATTCACCCCTCCACTTT. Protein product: CASSFARGNSPLHF.

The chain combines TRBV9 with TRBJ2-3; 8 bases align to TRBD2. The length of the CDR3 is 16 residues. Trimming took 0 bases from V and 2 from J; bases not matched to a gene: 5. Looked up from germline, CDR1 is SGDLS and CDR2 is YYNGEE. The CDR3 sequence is CASSVGVSGVTDTQYF. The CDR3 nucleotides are TGTGCCAGCAGCGTAGGGGTTAGCGGGGTCACAGATACGCAGTATTTT.

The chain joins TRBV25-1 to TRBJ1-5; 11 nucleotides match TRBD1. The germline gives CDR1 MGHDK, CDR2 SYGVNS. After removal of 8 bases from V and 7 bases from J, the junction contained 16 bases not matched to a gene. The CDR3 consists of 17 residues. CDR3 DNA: TGTGCCAGCGATGAATTCCCGGGACAGGGGGTGGGGCAGCCCCAGCATTTT. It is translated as CASDEFPGQGVGQPQHF.

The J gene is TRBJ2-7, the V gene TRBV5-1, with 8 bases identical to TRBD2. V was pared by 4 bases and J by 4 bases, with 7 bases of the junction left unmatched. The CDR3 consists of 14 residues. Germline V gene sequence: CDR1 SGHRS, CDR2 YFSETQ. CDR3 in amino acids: CASSTGTSAYEQYF. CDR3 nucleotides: TGCGCCAGCAGCACAGGGACTAGTGCGTACGAGCAGTACTTC.

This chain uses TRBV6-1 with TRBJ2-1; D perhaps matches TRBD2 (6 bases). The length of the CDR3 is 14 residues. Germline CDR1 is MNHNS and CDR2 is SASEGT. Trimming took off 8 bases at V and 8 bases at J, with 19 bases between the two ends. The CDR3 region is CASLWRGDIDEQFF. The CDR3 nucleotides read TGTGCCAGCCTCTGGAGGGGCGATATAGATGAGCAGTTCTTC.

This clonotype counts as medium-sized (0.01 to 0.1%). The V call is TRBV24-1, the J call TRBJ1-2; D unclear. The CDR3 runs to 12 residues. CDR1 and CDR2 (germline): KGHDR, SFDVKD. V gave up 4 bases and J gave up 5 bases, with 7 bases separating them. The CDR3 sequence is CATSEAEYGYTF. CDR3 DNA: TGTGCCACCAGTGAGGCGGAGTATGGCTACACCTTC.

The CDR3 DNA reads as TGCAGTGCTAGAGATGGGGACAGAGCCTACGAGCAGTACTTC. Protein product: CSARDGDRAYEQYF. The V and J genes are TRBV20-1 and TRBJ2-7; 7 positions match TRBD1. The V gene end was trimmed by 0 bases and the J gene end by 2 bases; junction bases not matched to a gene: 4. CDR1 is DFQATT, CDR2 SNEGSKA, per germline (reference sequence). CDR3 length equals 14 residues.

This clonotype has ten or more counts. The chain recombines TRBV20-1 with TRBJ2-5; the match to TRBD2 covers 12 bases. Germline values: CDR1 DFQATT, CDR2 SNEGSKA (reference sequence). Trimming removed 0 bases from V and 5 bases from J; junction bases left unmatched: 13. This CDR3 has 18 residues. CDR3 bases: TGCAGTGCTAGAGATGCGGCGGCTAGCGGGAGGGCCGGGGAGACCCAGTACTTC. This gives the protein CSARDAAASGRAGETQYF.

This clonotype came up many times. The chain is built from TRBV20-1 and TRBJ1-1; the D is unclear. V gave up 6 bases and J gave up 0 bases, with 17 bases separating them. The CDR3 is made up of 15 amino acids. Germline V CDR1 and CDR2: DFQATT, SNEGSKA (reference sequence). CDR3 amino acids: CSAPVRGGMNTEAFF. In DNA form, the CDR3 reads TGCAGTGCCCCAGTTCGGGGAGGGATGAACACTGAAGCTTTCTTT.

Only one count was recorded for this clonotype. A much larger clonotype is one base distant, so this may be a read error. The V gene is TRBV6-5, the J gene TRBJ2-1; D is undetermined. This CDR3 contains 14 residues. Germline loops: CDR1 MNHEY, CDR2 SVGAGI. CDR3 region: CAGSYSIRNNEQFF. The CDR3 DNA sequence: TGTGCCGGCAGTTACTCCATCAGGAACAATGAGCAGTTCTTC.

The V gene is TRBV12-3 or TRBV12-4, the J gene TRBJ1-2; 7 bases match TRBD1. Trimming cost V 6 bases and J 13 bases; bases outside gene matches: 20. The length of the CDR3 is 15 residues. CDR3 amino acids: CASSPGRGGIYGFTF. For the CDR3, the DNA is TGTGCCAGCAGCCCAGGCAGGGGGGGGATTTACGGATTCACCTTC.

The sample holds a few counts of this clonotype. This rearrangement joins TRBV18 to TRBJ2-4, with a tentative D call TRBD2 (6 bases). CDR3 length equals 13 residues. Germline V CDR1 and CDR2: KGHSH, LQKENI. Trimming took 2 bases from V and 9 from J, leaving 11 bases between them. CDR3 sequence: CASSPGGNGIQYF. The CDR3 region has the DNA TGTGCCAGCTCACCAGGAGGGAACGGCATTCAGTACTTC.

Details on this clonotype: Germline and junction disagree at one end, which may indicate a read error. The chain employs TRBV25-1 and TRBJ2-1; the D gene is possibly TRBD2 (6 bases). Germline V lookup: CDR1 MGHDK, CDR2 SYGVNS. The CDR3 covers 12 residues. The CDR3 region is CASSAGGDEQSF. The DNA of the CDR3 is TGTGCCAGCAGTGCCGGCGGGGATGAGCAGTCCTTC. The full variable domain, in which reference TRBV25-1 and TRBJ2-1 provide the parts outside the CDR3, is EADIYQTPRYLVIGTGKKITLECSQTMGHDKMYWYQQDPGMELHLIHYSYGVNSTEKGDLSSESTVSRIRTEHFPLTLESARPSHTSQYLCASSAGGDEQSFGPGTRLTVL.

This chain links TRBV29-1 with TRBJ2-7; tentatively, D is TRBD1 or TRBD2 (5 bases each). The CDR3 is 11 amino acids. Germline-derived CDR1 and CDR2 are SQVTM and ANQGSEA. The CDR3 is CSAWGRGEQYF. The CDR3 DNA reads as TGCAGTGCTTGGGGGAGAGGTGAGCAGTACTTC.

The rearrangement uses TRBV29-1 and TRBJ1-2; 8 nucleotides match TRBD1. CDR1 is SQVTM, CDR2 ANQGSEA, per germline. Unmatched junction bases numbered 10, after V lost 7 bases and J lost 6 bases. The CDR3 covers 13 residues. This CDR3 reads CSALRTGTHGYTF. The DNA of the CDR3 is TGCAGCGCGCTACGGACAGGGACTCATGGCTACACCTTC.

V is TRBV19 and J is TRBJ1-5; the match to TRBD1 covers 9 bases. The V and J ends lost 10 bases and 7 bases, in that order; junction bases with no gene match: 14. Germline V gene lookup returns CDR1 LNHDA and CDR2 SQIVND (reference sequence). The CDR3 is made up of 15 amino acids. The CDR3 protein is CATNPTGGAKQPQHF. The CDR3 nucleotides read TGTGCCACCAACCCCACAGGGGGCGCGAAGCAGCCCCAGCATTTT.

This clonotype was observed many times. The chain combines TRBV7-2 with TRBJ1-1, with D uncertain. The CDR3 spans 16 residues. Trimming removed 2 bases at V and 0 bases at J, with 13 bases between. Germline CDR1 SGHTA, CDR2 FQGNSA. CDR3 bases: TGTGCCAGCAGCTTAATGGCAGGAGATATGAACACTGAAGCTTTCTTT. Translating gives CASSLMAGDMNTEAFF.

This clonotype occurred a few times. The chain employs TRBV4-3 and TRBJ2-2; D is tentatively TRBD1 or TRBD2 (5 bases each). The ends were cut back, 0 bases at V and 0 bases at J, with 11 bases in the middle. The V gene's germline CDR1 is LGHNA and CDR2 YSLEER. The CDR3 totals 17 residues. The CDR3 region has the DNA TGCGCCAGCAGCCAAGACGTCCGGGGCACGAACACCGGGGAGCTGTTTTTT. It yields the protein CASSQDVRGTNTGELFF.

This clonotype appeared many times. CDR3 bases: TGCGCCAGCAGCTTATCGGGTGTCTCTGGGGCCAACGTCCTGACTTTC. This codes for CASSLSGVSGANVLTF. This sequence joins TRBV5-1 and TRBJ2-6; D ambiguous. The germline gives CDR1 SGHRS, CDR2 YFSETQ. V was trimmed by 2 bases and J by 0 bases, leaving 9 bases between them. The CDR3 runs to 16 residues.

In DNA form, the CDR3 reads TGTGCCACCAGTGACCCCCCCCAAGAGACCCAGTACTTC. This gives the protein CATSDPPQETQYF. J is TRBJ2-5 and V is TRBV24-1; no firm D call. Germline CDR1 is KGHDR and CDR2 is SFDVKD. Trimming removed 4 bases from V and 1 base from J, with 6 bases in between. CDR3 length equals 13 residues.

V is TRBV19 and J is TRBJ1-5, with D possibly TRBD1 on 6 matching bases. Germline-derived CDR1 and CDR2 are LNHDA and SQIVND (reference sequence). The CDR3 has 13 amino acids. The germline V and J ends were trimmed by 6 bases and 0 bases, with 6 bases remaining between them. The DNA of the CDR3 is TGTGCCAGTAGGGACAGTAGCAATCAGCCCCAGCATTTT. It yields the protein CASRDSSNQPQHF.